This T cell receptor (beta chain) was captured in a study of cytomegalovirus exposure and HLA in healthy donors. Findings and caveats of the study: In a later analysis, most CMV-associated TCR beta chains appeared HLA-restricted. Across donors, most TCRs were seen rarely, yet some public ones were widespread.

In germline, CDR1 is SGHRS, CDR2 YFSETQ. The CDR3 is 15 amino acids. V trimming: 0 bases; J trimming: 3 bases; junction bases outside the gene matches: 3. Concerning this clone: No antigen is known for it.

The PCR had 60 Vbeta and 13 Jbeta primers. Repertoires were generated with immunoSEQ multiplex PCR, while TCRdb's copy carries only in-frame clones and drops some. Seen here are approximately 110,000 clones, about three quarters observed once, and the top ten hold around 0.99%. The sequenced sample was PBMCs. This sequence joins TRBV5-1 and TRBJ1-5, with 7 bases aligning to TRBD1. The clonotype was recovered from a woman aged 25 to 45 in good health and CMV-seronegative. CDR3 nucleotides: TGCGCCAGCAGCTTGGGAGGGACAGTCAATCAGCCCCAGCATTTT. Translated: CASSLGGTVNQPQHF.